Presented here are 18 T cell receptor beta chains from one specimen sequenced in a study of PD-1 blockade in classical Hodgkin lymphoma. Each of the patients experienced relapse following autologous stem cell transplantation, and their brentuximab vedotin exposure differed. This table comes from immunoSEQ multiplex PCR, and its TCRdb copy is limited to in-frame clones, with some not included. Among 11,000 or so clones listed, roughly four fifths were seen once. Sequencing used peripheral blood mononuclear cells (PBMCs), obtained at baseline. The receptors here all came from a human donor with classical Hodgkin lymphoma.

This chain joins TRBV11-1 and TRBJ2-1, with TRBD2 matching over 13 bases. Trimming took 5 bases from V and 3 from J; bases not matched to a gene: 7. The CDR3 loop spans 17 amino acids. The germline gives CDR1 SGHAT, CDR2 FQDESV (reference sequence). The CDR3 is CASSASGTSGNYNEQFF. CDR3 sequence (DNA): TGTGCCAGCAGCGCGTCCGGGACTAGCGGGAACTACAATGAGCAGTTCTTC. Together with reference TRBV11-1 and TRBJ2-1, the CDR3 gives the full variable domain: EAEVAQSPRYKITEKSQAVAFWCDPISGHATLYWYRQILGQGPELLVQFQDESVVDDSQLPKDRFSAERLKGVDSTLKIQPAELGDSAMYLCASSASGTSGNYNEQFFGPGTRLTVL.

This clone occurred a few times. The chain uses TRBV4-3 and TRBJ2-7; D not certain. The CDR3 totals 17 residues. The germline V gene encodes CDR1 LGHNA and CDR2 YSLEER. V was trimmed by 1 base and J by 3 bases, leaving 19 bases between them. DNA of the CDR3: TGCGCCAGCAGCCAAGGGCTCCAGTTTGGGTCCAACTACGAGCAGTACTTC. Translated, it gives CASSQGLQFGSNYEQYF.

The CDR3 DNA reads as TGTGCCAGCAGTTTACTCGGTCCCGGGGAGCTGTTTTTT. It translates to CASSLLGPGELFF. The rearrangement joins TRBV28 to TRBJ2-2; D uncertain. The V end was cut by 2 bases, the J end by 6 bases, with 7 bases between. Germline loops: CDR1 MDHEN, CDR2 SYDVKM. The CDR3 sequence is 13 residues long.

The chain has TRBV6-1 and TRBJ2-7; the match to TRBD1 covers 7 bases. This CDR3 spans 13 amino acids. The trim removed 3 bases at V and 3 bases at J, leaving 2 bases unmatched. CDR1 is MNHNS and CDR2 is SASEGT in the germline V gene. The CDR3, as DNA: TGTGCCAGCAGTGATAACAGGGGCTACGAGCAGTACGTC. Translating it yields CASSDNRGYEQYV.

The chain recombines TRBV4-2 with TRBJ2-1; the D is unclear. Germline CDR1 reads LGHNA; CDR2 reads YNFKEQ. V gave up 0 bases and J gave up 8 bases, with 11 bases separating them. This CDR3 has 14 residues. CDR3 sequence: CASSQDLSLDEQFF. CDR3 sequence (DNA): TGTGCCAGCAGCCAAGATCTTAGTTTGGATGAGCAGTTCTTC.

The rearrangement links TRBV2 to TRBJ1-6, with D uncertain. CDR3 length: 14 residues. The V and J ends lost 5 bases and 8 bases respectively, with 13 bases between them. In germline, CDR1 is SNHLY, CDR2 FYNNEI. Here the CDR3 reads CASSLGPHYSPLHF. CDR3 in DNA: TGTGCCAGCAGTCTCGGGCCGCACTATTCACCCCTCCACTTT.

Within the sample, this clone is medium-sized (0.01 to 0.1%). The chain recombines TRBV6-1 with TRBJ2-7, with TRBD1 matching over 7 bases. CDR3 length: 12 residues. Germline-derived CDR1 and CDR2 are MNHNS and SASEGT. The CDR3 DNA reads as TGTGCTACCAGGGGGAGCTCCTACGAGCAGTACGTC. Its protein is CATRGSSYEQYV.

V is TRBV4-2 and J is TRBJ2-5; 11 bases are a match to TRBD2. The CDR3 loop spans 19 amino acids. Germline CDR1 is LGHNA and CDR2 is YNFKEQ. Losses at the gene ends were 0 bases for V and 10 bases for J; bases not matched to a gene: 19. CDR3 loop: CASSQDRGASGGPLGGQYF. CDR3 DNA sequence: TGTGCCAGCAGCCAAGATAGAGGGGCTAGCGGGGGGCCCCTGGGCGGCCAGTACTTC.

The chain carries TRBV5-4 and TRBJ1-2; D unclear. The germline V gene encodes CDR1 SGHNT and CDR2 YYREEE (reference sequence). V was trimmed by 4 bases and J by 0 bases, leaving 7 bases between them. The CDR3 contains 13 residues. This chain's CDR3 is CASSPDANYGYTF. The CDR3, as DNA: TGTGCCAGCAGCCCCGATGCTAACTATGGCTACACCTTC.

There are a few counts of this clone. The CDR3 reads CASSLPPNTGELFF. The CDR3 DNA reads TGCGCCAGCAGCTTGCCTCCGAACACCGGGGAGCTGTTTTTT. The rearrangement joins TRBV5-1 to TRBJ2-2; D unresolved. The CDR3 is made up of 14 amino acids. Trimming cost V 1 base and J 0 bases, with 4 bases left between them. Germline assignment: CDR1 SGHRS and CDR2 YFSETQ.

V usage is TRBV14 and J usage is TRBJ2-1; no clear D. V was pared by 4 bases and J by 8 bases, with 18 bases between. The length of the CDR3 is 15 residues. CDR1 is SGHDN, CDR2 FVKESK, per germline. The CDR3 DNA reads as TGTGCCAGCAGCCCCCTGGCTGGGGTATCCCATGAGCAGTTCTTC. Translated: CASSPLAGVSHEQFF.

J is TRBJ1-2 and V is TRBV29-1, with 8 bases lining up with TRBD1. Losses at the gene ends were 3 bases for V and 2 bases for J; bases not matched to a gene: 5. Germline V gene lookup returns CDR1 SQVTM and CDR2 ANQGSEA. The CDR3 is 14 residues long. The CDR3 reads CSVDLRQGNYGYTF. DNA for the CDR3: TGCAGCGTTGATCTGCGACAGGGGAACTATGGCTACACCTTC.

The V gene is TRBV23-1, the J gene TRBJ2-7, with D perhaps TRBD2 (6 bases). TRBV23-1 is flagged as an ORF with uncertain function. The CDR3 loop spans 14 amino acids. The V and J ends lost 10 bases and 5 bases respectively, with 21 bases between them. DNA for the CDR3: TGCGCCACCGGAGGGAGACGGTTCGTAAACGAGCAGTACGTC. Translating it yields CATGGRRFVNEQYV.

The CDR3 nucleotides are TGTGCCAGCACCCGCTACTTAAACACTGAAGCTTTCTTT. Protein product: CASTRYLNTEAFF. This rearrangement joins TRBV28 to TRBJ1-1; D ambiguous. V dropped 7 bases and J dropped 2 bases, with 11 bases sitting between them. Looked up from germline, CDR1 is MDHEN and CDR2 is SYDVKM. The CDR3 spans 13 residues.

The chain uses TRBV7-8 and TRBJ2-3; maybe TRBD1 (5 bases). The V gene lost 6 bases and the J gene lost 4 bases, with 14 bases spanning the gap. Germline lookup yields CDR1 SGHVS and CDR2 FQNEAQ. This CDR3 region has 14 residues. The CDR3 spells CASSSTLGADTQYF. The CDR3 DNA reads TGTGCCAGCAGTTCGACCCTAGGGGCAGATACGCAGTATTTT.

This clone was seen more than once but under ten times. This rearrangement joins TRBV11-3 to TRBJ1-4; D gene uncertain. Germline loops: CDR1 SGHNT, CDR2 YENEEA. CDR3 size: 13 residues. The V gene lost 0 bases and the J gene lost 10 bases, with 9 bases spanning the gap. CDR3 residues: CASSLDSMGKLFF. The CDR3 region has the DNA TGTGCCAGCAGCTTAGACAGCATGGGAAAACTGTTTTTT.

The chain has TRBV6-5 and TRBJ2-5; 12 bases map to TRBD2. CDR3 size: 15 residues. After removal of 5 bases from V and 4 bases from J, the junction contained 5 bases not matched to a gene. The germline gives CDR1 MNHEY, CDR2 SVGAGI. The CDR3 nucleotides read TGTGCCAGCAGTCCTAGCGGGGGGGGACGAGAGACCCAGTACTTC. As protein: CASSPSGGGRETQYF.

CDR3 amino acids: CASNRFGTDTQYF. The CDR3 DNA reads TGTGCCAGCAACAGGTTTGGTACAGATACGCAGTATTTT. This chain joins TRBV14 and TRBJ2-3, with D possibly matching TRBD1 (5 bases). CDR1 and CDR2 (germline): SGHDN, FVKESK. The CDR3 sequence is 13 residues long. The V gene lost 7 bases and the J gene lost 3 bases, with 11 bases spanning the gap.